The clone carrying this T cell receptor (beta chain) was counted a single time. This entry comes from a study of blood T cell repertoires in COVID-19. Using immunoSEQ multiplex PCR, the repertoire was profiled, and TCRdb retains in-frame clones only, with some absent. The data show roughly 350,000 clones, roughly nine tenths seen once. Sequencing used PBMCs or T cells enriched from blood (not recorded which). The receptor was isolated from a woman aged 25 to 39 who had recovered from COVID-19.

Here the CDR3 DNA reads TGTGCCAGCAGTTTGACCCGGAGACTGTTTTTT. Encoded protein: CASSLTRRLFF. The chain has TRBV28 and TRBJ1-4; the D is unclear. There are 11 residues in the CDR3. The germline CDR1 and CDR2 sequences are MDHEN and SYDVKM. The V gene lost 3 bases and the J gene lost 13 bases, with 9 bases spanning the gap.